The 7 T cell receptor beta chains below all came from one sample that was sequenced in a study of T cell responses to AZD1222 COVID-19 vaccine. Repertoires were generated with immunoSEQ multiplex PCR, while TCRdb's copy carries only in-frame clones and drops some. Here the sample spans just under 150,000 clones, 88% being singletons. This material consisted of peripheral blood, taken 28 days after the second dose of the MenACWY control vaccine. Every receptor here comes from an adult who received the MenACWY meningococcal vaccine as a control.

The gene calls are TRBV4-1 and TRBJ1-2; D remains unclear. The V gene lost 1 base and the J gene lost 3 bases, with 6 bases spanning the gap. The CDR3 extends over 13 amino acids. In germline, CDR1 is MGHRA, CDR2 YSYEKL. CDR3 nucleotides: TGCGCCAGCAGCCAAGGGCAAGACTATGGCTACACCTTC. The encoded protein is CASSQGQDYGYTF.

This CDR3 reads CASSQGGLSNEQFF. CDR3 DNA sequence: TGTGCCAGCAGCCAAGGAGGACTCTCCAATGAGCAGTTCTTC. The genes are TRBV3-1 (or the pseudogene TRBV3-2) and TRBJ2-1, with D perhaps matching TRBD2 (5 bases). The CDR3 extends over 14 amino acids. CDR1 and CDR2 (germline): LGHDT, YNNKEL (reference sequence). V dropped 1 base and J dropped 6 bases, with 10 bases sitting between them.

This clone has more than one count but fewer than ten. The V call is TRBV25-1, the J call TRBJ1-1; 7 positions match TRBD1. Germline assignment: CDR1 MGHDK and CDR2 SYGVNS. The CDR3 is made up of 14 amino acids. The J segment lost 0 bases and the V segment lost 6 bases, leaving 4 bases of the junction unmatched. The CDR3 sequence is CASRRTGMNTEAFF. The CDR3 bases are TGTGCCAGCAGAAGGACAGGAATGAACACTGAAGCTTTCTTT. The whole variable domain, filled in from reference TRBV25-1 and TRBJ1-1, reads EADIYQTPRYLVIGTGKKITLECSQTMGHDKMYWYQQDPGMELHLIHYSYGVNSTEKGDLSSESTVSRIRTEHFPLTLESARPSHTSQYLCASRRTGMNTEAFFGQGTRLTVV.

This clone is a singleton in its sample. The J gene is TRBJ2-7, the V gene TRBV7-2; D is perhaps TRBD1 (6 bases). There are 15 residues in the CDR3. The V end lost 5 bases, the J end lost 1 base, and 15 bases lay between the germline ends. CDR1 is SGHTA and CDR2 is FQGNSA in the germline V gene. This CDR3 is CASSPSRQGSYEQYF. DNA of the CDR3: TGTGCCAGCAGCCCCTCGAGGCAGGGGTCCTACGAGCAGTACTTC.

CDR3 sequence reads: CASSWGTYNEQFF. For the CDR3, the DNA is TGCGCCAGCAGCTGGGGGACCTACAATGAGCAGTTCTTC. J is TRBJ2-1 and V is TRBV5-1; D may correspond to TRBD1 or TRBD2 (5 bases each). The CDR3 contains 13 residues. Germline lookup yields CDR1 SGHRS and CDR2 YFSETQ. V gave up 3 bases and J gave up 2 bases, with 6 bases separating them.

V usage is TRBV12-3 or TRBV12-4 and J usage is TRBJ1-2; perhaps TRBD1 as D (6 bases). This CDR3 contains 13 residues. The germline V and J ends were trimmed by 7 bases and 2 bases, with 11 bases remaining between them. The CDR3 DNA sequence: TGTGCCAGCACGGGGGGCCCCAACTATGGCTACACCTTC. Its protein is CASTGGPNYGYTF.

The V and J genes are TRBV7-9 and TRBJ2-7; 8 nucleotides match TRBD1. The germline CDR1 and CDR2 sequences are SEHNR and FQNEAQ (reference sequence). With V trimmed by 0 bases and J by 4 bases, 2 bases remained unmatched. The CDR3 totals 14 residues. The DNA for the CDR3 is TGTGCCAGCAGCTTAGCGGGACAGGTATACGAGCAGTACTTC. Amino acid sequence: CASSLAGQVYEQYF.